This T cell receptor beta chain appears in the sequencing data of a study of T-cell reconstitution after alpha-beta-depleted transplantation in children. This clonotype was counted ten times or more. Per the germline V gene, CDR1 is MNHEY and CDR2 is SMNVEV (reference sequence). Losses at the gene ends were 3 bases for V and 7 bases for J; bases not matched to a gene: 8. CDR3 length equals 16 residues. Using unique molecular identifiers, the investigators prepared the TCRbeta library. MiXCR, applied by TCRdb to the PCR reads, yields one record per CDR3 protein. The sample shows 350,000 to 400,000 distinct CDR3 sequences, about a fifth of them seen only once.

The source is a human donor who donated a stem cell graft to a child with acute myeloid leukemia. The rearrangement links TRBV27 to TRBJ2-7; 14 bases align to TRBD2. Sequenced material: PBMCs from the stem cell graft donor, taken from the stem cell graft. Here the CDR3 DNA reads TGTGCCAGCAGTTTGGGGGGACTAGCGGGAGCGTGGGAGCAGTACTTC. This codes for CASSLGGLAGAWEQYF.